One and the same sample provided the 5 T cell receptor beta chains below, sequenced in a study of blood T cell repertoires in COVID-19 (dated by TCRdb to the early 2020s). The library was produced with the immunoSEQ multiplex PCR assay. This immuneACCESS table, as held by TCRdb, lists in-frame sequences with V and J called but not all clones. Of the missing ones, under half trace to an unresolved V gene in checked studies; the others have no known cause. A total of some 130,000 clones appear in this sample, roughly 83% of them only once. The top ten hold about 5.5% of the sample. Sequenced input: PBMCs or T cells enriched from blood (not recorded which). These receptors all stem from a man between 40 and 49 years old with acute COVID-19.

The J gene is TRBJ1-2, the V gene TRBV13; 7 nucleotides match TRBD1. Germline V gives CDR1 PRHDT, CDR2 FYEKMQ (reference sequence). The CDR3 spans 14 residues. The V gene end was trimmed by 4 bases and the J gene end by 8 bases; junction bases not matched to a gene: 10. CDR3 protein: CASSSILQGPGYTF. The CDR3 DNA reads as TGTGCCAGCAGCTCAATCCTACAGGGGCCCGGCTACACCTTC.

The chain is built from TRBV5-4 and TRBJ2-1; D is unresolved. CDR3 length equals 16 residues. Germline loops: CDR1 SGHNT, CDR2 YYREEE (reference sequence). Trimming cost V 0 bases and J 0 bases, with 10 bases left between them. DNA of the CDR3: TGTGCCAGCAGCTTGGTACGGCGGAGCTCCTACAATGAGCAGTTCTTC. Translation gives CASSLVRRSSYNEQFF.

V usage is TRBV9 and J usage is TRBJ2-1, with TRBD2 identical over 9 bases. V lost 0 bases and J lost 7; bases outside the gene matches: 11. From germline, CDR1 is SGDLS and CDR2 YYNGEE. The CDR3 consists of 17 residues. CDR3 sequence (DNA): TGTGCCAGCAGCGTAGGGGCTAGCGGGGCCAACAGGAATGAGCAGTTCTTC. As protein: CASSVGASGANRNEQFF.

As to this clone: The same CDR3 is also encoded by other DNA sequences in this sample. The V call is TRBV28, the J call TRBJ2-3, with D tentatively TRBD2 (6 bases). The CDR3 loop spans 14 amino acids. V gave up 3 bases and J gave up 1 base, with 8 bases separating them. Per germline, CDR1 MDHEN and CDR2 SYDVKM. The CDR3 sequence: CASSFVAGTDTQYF. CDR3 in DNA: TGTGCCAGCAGTTTTGTAGCGGGCACAGATACGCAGTATTTT.

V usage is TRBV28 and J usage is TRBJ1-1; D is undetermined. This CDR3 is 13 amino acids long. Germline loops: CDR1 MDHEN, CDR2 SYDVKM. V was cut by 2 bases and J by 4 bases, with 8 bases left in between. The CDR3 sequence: CASSLEGGTEAFF. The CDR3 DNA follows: TGTGCCAGCAGTTTAGAGGGAGGCACTGAAGCTTTCTTT.